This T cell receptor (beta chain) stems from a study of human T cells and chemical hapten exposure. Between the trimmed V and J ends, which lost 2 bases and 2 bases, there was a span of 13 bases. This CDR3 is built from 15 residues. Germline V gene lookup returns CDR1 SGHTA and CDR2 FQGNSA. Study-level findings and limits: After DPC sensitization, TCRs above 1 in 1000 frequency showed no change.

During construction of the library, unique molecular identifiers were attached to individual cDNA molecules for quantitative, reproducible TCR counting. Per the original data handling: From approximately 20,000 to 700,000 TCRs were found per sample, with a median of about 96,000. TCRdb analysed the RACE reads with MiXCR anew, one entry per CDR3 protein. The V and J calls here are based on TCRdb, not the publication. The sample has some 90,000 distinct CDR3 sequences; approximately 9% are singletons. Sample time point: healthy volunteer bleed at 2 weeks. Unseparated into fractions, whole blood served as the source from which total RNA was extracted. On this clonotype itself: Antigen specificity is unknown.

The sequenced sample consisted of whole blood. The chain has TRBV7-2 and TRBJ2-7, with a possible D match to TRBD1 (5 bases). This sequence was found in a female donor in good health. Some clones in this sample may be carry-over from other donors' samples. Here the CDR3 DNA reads TGTGCCAGCAGCTTATCTCGCTCGGACACCTACGAGCAGTACTTC. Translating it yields CASSLSRSDTYEQYF.